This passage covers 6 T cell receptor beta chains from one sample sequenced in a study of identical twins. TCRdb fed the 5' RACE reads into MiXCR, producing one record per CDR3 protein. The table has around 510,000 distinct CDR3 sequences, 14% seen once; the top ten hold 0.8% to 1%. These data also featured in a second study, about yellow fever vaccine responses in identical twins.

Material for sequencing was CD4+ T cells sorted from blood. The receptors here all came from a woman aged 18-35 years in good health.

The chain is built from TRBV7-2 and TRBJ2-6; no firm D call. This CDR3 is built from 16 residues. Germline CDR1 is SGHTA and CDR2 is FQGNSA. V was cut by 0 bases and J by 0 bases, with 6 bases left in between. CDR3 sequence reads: CASSLAGNSGANVLTF. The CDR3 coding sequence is TGTGCCAGCAGCTTAGCTGGGAACTCTGGGGCCAACGTCCTGACTTTC.

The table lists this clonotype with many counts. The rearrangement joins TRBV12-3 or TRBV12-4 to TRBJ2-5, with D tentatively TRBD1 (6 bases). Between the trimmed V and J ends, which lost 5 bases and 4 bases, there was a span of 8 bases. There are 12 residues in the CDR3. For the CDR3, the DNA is TGTGCCAGCAGTCCCAGGGGAGAGACCCAGTACTTC. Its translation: CASSPRGETQYF.

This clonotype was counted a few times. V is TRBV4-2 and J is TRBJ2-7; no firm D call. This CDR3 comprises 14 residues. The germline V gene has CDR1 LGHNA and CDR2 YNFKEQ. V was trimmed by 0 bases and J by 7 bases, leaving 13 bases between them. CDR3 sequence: CASSQDKNWREQYF. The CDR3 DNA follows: TGTGCCAGCAGCCAAGATAAGAATTGGCGAGAGCAGTACTTC.

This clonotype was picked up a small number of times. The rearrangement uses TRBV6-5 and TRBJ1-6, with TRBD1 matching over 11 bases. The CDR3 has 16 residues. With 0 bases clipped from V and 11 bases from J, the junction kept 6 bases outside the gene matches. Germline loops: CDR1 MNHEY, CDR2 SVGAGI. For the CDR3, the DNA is TGTGCCAGCAGTTACTCGGGCGGACAGGGGGCTCCACCCCTCCACTTT. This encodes CASSYSGGQGAPPLHF.

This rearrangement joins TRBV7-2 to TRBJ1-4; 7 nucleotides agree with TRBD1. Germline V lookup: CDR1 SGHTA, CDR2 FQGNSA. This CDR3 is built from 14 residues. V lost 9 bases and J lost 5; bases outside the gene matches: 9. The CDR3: CASNRGGVNEKLFF. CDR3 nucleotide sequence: TGTGCCAGTAATCGAGGGGGCGTCAATGAAAAACTGTTTTTT.

The CDR3 here is CAISDTPTPSGSTEQFF. Written as DNA, the CDR3 is TGTGCCATCAGCGATACCCCTACGCCTAGCGGATCCACTGAGCAGTTCTTC. The chain recombines TRBV10-3 with TRBJ2-1, with 7 bases lining up with TRBD2. The CDR3 loop spans 17 amino acids. Germline V lookup: CDR1 ENHRY, CDR2 SYGVKD. V trimming: 6 bases; J trimming: 9 bases; junction bases outside the gene matches: 20.